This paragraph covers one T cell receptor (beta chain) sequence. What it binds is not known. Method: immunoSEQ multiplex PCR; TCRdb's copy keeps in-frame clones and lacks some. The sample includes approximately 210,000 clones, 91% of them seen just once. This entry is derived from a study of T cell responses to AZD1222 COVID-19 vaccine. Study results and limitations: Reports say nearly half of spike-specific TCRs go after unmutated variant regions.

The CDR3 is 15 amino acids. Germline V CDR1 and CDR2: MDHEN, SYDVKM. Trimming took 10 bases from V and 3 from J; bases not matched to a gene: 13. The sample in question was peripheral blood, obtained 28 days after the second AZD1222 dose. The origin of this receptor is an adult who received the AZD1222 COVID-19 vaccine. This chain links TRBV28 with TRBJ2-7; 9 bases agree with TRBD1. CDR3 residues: CATLEIGTGYYEQYF. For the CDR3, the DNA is TGTGCCACGTTAGAGATAGGGACAGGGTACTACGAGCAGTACTTC.